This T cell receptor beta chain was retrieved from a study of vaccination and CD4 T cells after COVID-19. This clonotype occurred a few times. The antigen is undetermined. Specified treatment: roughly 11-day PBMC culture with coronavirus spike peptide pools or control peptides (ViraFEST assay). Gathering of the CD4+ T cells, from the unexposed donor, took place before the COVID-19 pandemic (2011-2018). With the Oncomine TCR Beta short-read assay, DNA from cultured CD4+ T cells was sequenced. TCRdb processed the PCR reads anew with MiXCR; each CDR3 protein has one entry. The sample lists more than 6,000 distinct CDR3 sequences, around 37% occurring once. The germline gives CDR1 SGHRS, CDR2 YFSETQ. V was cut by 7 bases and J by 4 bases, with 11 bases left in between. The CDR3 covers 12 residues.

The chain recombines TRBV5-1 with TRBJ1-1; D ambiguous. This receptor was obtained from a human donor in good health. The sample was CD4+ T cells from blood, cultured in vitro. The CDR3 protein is CASRVGSTEAFF. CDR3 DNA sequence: TGCGCCAGCCGCGTGGGGTCCACTGAAGCTTTCTTT.